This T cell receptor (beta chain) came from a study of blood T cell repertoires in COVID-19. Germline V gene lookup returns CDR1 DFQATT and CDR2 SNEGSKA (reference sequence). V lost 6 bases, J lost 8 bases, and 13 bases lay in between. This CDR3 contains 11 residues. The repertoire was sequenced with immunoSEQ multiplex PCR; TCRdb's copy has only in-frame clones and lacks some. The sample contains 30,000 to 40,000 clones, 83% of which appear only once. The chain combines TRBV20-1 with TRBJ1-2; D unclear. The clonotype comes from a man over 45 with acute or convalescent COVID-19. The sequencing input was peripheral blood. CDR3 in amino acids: CSAPTSLGYTF. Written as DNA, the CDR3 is TGCAGTGCCCCTACGAGCCTGGGCTACACCTTC.